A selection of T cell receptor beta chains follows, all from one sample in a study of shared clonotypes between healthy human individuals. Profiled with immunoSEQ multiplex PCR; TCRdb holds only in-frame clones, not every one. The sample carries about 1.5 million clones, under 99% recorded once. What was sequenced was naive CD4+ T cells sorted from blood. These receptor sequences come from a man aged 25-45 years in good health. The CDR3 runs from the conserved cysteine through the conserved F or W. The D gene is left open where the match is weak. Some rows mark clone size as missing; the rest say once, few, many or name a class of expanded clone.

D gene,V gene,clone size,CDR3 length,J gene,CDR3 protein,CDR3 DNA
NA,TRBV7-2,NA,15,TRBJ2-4,CASSVQQGRPNIQYF,TGTGCCAGCAGCGTACAACAGGGCCGGCCAAACATTCAGTACTTC
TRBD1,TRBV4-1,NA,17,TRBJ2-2,CASSQVTGGVGTGELFF,TGCGCCAGCAGCCAAGTGACAGGGGGCGTGGGGACCGGGGAGCTGTTTTTT
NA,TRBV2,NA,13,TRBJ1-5,CASSEYANQPQHF,TGTGCCAGCAGTGAGTACGCCAATCAGCCCCAGCATTTT
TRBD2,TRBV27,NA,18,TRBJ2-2,CASSSPGRGRSTTGELFF,TGTGCCAGCAGTTCCCCGGGGCGCGGGAGGAGTACCACCGGGGAGCTGTTTTTT
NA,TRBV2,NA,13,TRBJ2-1,CASSIDRMNEQFF,TGTGCCAGCAGTATCGACAGGATGAATGAGCAGTTCTTC
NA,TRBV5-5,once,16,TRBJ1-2,CASSLSLNRGTDGYTF,TGTGCCAGCAGCCTATCACTAAATCGGGGGACTGATGGCTACACCTTC
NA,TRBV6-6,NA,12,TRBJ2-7,CALRDTNYEQYF,TGTGCGCTCCGGGACACTAACTACGAGCAGTACTTC
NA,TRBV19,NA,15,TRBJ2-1,CASTLPRSSYNEQFF,TGTGCCAGTACCCTTCCCCGGAGCTCCTACAATGAGCAGTTCTTC
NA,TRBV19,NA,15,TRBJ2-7,CASSIVEGSGYEQYF,TGTGCCAGTAGTATAGTCGAGGGATCGGGCTACGAGCAGTACTTC
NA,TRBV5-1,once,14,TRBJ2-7,CASSLGGNRYEQYF,TGCGCCAGCAGCTTGGGAGGGAATCGATACGAGCAGTACTTC
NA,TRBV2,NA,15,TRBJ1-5,CASKGEEVRNQPQHF,TGTGCCAGCAAGGGTGAGGAGGTCCGGAATCAGCCCCAGCATTTT
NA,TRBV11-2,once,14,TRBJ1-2,CASAPTGRTYGYTF,TGTGCCAGCGCCCCAACAGGGCGGACCTATGGCTACACCTTC
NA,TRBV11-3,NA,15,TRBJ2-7,CASSLDPSAGGEQYF,TGTGCCAGCAGCTTAGATCCCTCGGCCGGCGGCGAGCAGTACTTC
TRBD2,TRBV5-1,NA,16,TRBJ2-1,CASSLWGSGREDEQFF,TGCGCCAGCAGCTTGTGGGGTAGCGGGAGGGAAGATGAGCAGTTCTTC
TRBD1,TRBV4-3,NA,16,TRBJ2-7,CASSQETGTGRYEQYF,TGCGCCAGCAGCCAGGAAACCGGGACAGGGCGGTACGAGCAGTACTTC
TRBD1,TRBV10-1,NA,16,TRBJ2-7,CASSDLRTGWVDEQYF,TGCGCCAGCAGTGACCTTCGGACAGGGTGGGTTGACGAGCAGTACTTC
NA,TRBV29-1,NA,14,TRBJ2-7,CSVSLRSPGREQYF,TGCAGCGTATCCCTTAGGTCCCCGGGGAGGGAGCAGTACTTC
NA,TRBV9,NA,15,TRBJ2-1,CASSVGAGSYNEQFF,TGTGCCAGCAGCGTAGGGGCAGGCTCCTACAATGAGCAGTTCTTC
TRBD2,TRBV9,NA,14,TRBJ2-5,CASSAGAGEETQYF,TGTGCCAGCAGCGCCGGGGCGGGAGAGGAGACCCAGTACTTC
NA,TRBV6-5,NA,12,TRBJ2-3,CASRSIYGTQYF,TGTGCCAGCAGGAGCATTTACGGTACGCAGTATTTT
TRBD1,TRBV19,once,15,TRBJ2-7,CASSVPGQGFGEQYF,TGTGCCAGTAGTGTCCCGGGACAGGGTTTTGGCGAGCAGTACTTC
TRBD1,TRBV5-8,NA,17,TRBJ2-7,CASSPGTGGTSSYEQYF,TGTGCCAGCAGCCCCGGAACAGGGGGCACTAGCTCCTACGAGCAGTACTTC
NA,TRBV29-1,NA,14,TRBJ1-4,CSVADLKTREKLFF,TGCAGCGTCGCAGACCTGAAAACTCGGGAAAAACTGTTTTTT
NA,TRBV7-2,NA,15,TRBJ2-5,CASSLARPGQETQYF,TGTGCCAGCAGCTTAGCGAGGCCAGGCCAAGAGACCCAGTACTTC
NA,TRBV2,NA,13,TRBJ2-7,CASREEGAYEQYF,TGTGCCAGCAGAGAGGAGGGGGCCTACGAGCAGTACTTC
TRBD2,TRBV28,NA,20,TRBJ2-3,CASSPSELAGGPSLTDTQYF,TGTGCCAGCAGTCCTAGTGAACTAGCGGGAGGGCCGTCCCTCACAGATACGCAGTATTTT
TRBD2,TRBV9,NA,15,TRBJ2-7,CASSVGGTRHYEQYF,TGTGCCAGCAGCGTAGGGGGGACTAGACACTACGAGCAGTACTTC
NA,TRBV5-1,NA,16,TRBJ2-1,CVSSSLKDARYNEQFF,TGCGTCAGCAGCTCCCTCAAGGACGCCCGCTACAATGAGCAGTTCTTC
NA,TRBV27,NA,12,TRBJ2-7,CASSLGGYEQYF,TGTGCCAGCAGTTTAGGAGGCTACGAGCAGTACTTC
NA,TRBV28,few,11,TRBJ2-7,CASSSPREQYF,TGTGCCAGCAGTTCCCCACGCGAGCAGTACTTC
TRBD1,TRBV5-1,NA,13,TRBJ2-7,CASSWDRAGEQYF,TGCGCCAGCAGCTGGGACAGGGCCGGCGAGCAGTACTTC
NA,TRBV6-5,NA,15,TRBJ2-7,CASSRRGVKWYEQYF,TGTGCCAGCAGTCGCAGGGGCGTAAAATGGTACGAGCAGTACTTC
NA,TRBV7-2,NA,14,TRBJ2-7,CASSRVRGSGEQYF,TGTGCCAGCAGCCGGGTAAGGGGATCTGGTGAGCAGTACTTC
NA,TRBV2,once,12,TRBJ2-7,CASRGAAHEQYF,TGTGCCAGTAGGGGGGCGGCCCACGAGCAGTACTTC
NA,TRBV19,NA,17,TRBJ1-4,CASSIQGMGTSNEKLFF,TGTGCCAGTAGTATCCAGGGGATGGGGACCTCTAATGAAAAACTGTTTTTT
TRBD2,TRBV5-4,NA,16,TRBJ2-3,CASSLASGNPPNTQYF,TGTGCCAGCAGCTTGGCCAGCGGGAATCCCCCGAATACGCAGTATTTT
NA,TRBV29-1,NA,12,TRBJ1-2,CSVDPSSYGYTF,TGCAGCGTTGACCCGAGCAGCTATGGCTACACCTTC
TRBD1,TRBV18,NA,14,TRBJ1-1,CASSDGTATTEAFF,TGTGCCAGCTCAGATGGGACAGCCACCACTGAAGCTTTCTTT
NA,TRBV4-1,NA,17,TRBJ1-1,CASSQGSQTGLNTEAFF,TGCGCCAGCAGCCAAGGATCTCAGACAGGTTTGAACACTGAAGCTTTCTTT
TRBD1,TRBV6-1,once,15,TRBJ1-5,CASSATGSSNQPQHF,TGTGCCAGCAGTGCGACAGGGAGTAGCAATCAGCCCCAGCATTTT
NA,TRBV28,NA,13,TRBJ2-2,CASSLTRTGELFF,TGTGCCAGCAGTTTGACGCGGACCGGGGAGCTGTTTTTT
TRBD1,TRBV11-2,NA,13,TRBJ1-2,CASSPGTGNGYTF,TGTGCCAGCAGCCCTGGGACAGGGAATGGCTACACCTTC
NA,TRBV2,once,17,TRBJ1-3,CASSEHRRRSSGNTIYF,TGTGCCAGCAGTGAGCACAGGCGACGAAGCTCTGGAAACACCATATATTTT